The present T cell receptor beta chain was sequenced within a study of T cells after yellow fever vaccination. MiXCR, run by TCRdb on the 5' RACE reads, gives a single entry per CDR3 protein. The sample records 500,000 to 700,000 distinct CDR3 sequences, about a fifth being singletons. General study findings and limits: Few clonotypes appeared in both CD4 and CD8 compartments.

V was cut by 6 bases and J by 7 bases, with 16 bases left in between. Germline V CDR1 and CDR2: SEHNR, FQNEAQ (reference sequence). CDR3 length: 13 amino acids. This clonotype was seen repeatedly, ten times or more. Its cognate antigen is unknown. The gene calls are TRBV7-9 and TRBJ2-7; a weak D match, TRBD2 (7 bases). This TCR came from a man in his thirties or forties who received the YFV17D yellow fever vaccine. The sequences come from PBMCs, collected 15 days after the yellow fever booster vaccination. The CDR3 region has the DNA TGTGCCAGCAGAACAGGGACGGGGGGAGAGCAGTACTTC. Translated: CASRTGTGGEQYF.